A selection of T cell receptor beta chains follows, all from one sample in a study of CD8 T cells in ankylosing spondylitis. TCRdb called the 5' RACE reads again in MiXCR, with one record for every CDR3 protein. The profile shows about 300,000 distinct CDR3 sequences, around 10% of them singletons. The sample taken for sequencing was blood, either unsorted or a sorted T cell fraction (not recorded which). The receptors come from a female donor with ankylosing spondylitis or in good health (not recorded which). The CDR3 runs from the conserved cysteine through the conserved F or W.

V: TRBV12-3/TRBV12-4
CDR3: CASSPNLGHLNEQFF

V: TRBV4-1
CDR3: CASSQELGTQYF

V: TRBV7-2
CDR3: CASSFPGTEAFF

V: TRBV12-3/TRBV12-4
CDR3: CASKPSGQGVTDTQYF

V: TRBV20-1
CDR3: CSAMGVENTEAFF

V: TRBV20-1
CDR3: CSAIRGDGNQPQHF

V: TRBV6-1
CDR3: CASRAPGRGGNYGYTF

V: TRBV7-8
CDR3: CASSSTSGNYNEQFF

V: TRBV20-1
CDR3: CSAGGLAGGNEQFF

V: TRBV25-1
CDR3: CASSDGTSGFAYNEQFF

V: TRBV6-5
CDR3: CASSYSSKTGEQFF

V: TRBV19
CDR3: CASSRPGQGPKEQYF

V: TRBV18
CDR3: CASSPYGQASYEQYF

V: TRBV7-3
CDR3: CASSFGTSSLSIGELFF

V: TRBV20-1
CDR3: CSAVTGGYGYTF

V: TRBV12-3/TRBV12-4
CDR3: CASSHDWGSSSYNEQFF

V: TRBV6-2/TRBV6-3
CDR3: CASSPIGSLGANVLTF

V: TRBV12-3/TRBV12-4
CDR3: CASSTRTKGEQYF

V: TRBV20-1
CDR3: CSAIEVQETQYF

V: TRBV28
CDR3: CASSPTGGGPREQFF

V: TRBV7-3
CDR3: CASSLTGLAGAYNEQFF

V: TRBV18
CDR3: CASSPTAINPDTQYF

V: TRBV5-1
CDR3: CASRPGEHRTDTQYF

V: TRBV5-5
CDR3: CASSTRLAGGSTDTQYF

V: TRBV6-2/TRBV6-3
CDR3: CASSSHGAGGGSISLNYGYTF

V: TRBV4-3
CDR3: CASSQEPDSAQYF

V: TRBV20-1
CDR3: CSARDEGPGPQHF

V: TRBV20-1
CDR3: CSASRSLNSNQPQHF

V: TRBV5-1
CDR3: CASSLNTGQLYEQYF

V: TRBV7-2
CDR3: CASSFTGSYEQYF

V: TRBV7-2
CDR3: CASSFARSAGNTIYF

V: TRBV12-3/TRBV12-4
CDR3: CASSSHGTGAVYEQYF

V: TRBV10-3
CDR3: CAISLLGRNTEAFF

V: TRBV7-2
CDR3: CASSRGADEKLFF

V: TRBV20-1
CDR3: CSARRTSGTDTQYF

V: TRBV6-5
CDR3: CASSYPLAGELFF

V: TRBV20-1
CDR3: CSARGTSPHEQYF

V: TRBV5-1
CDR3: CASSSAGDEQFF

V: TRBV9
CDR3: CASSVGPDSGHGKLFF

V: TRBV27
CDR3: CASRGQGWWEQFF

V: TRBV9
CDR3: CASSVGTIPNEQYF

V: TRBV19
CDR3: CATTSLQGFGTEAFF

V: TRBV29-1
CDR3: CSVEDGLAGGPNSADTQYF

V: TRBV29-1
CDR3: CSVLPTSGGGIGNEQFF

V: TRBV20-1
CDR3: CSTRQARGNQPQHF